This T cell receptor (beta chain) was retrieved from a study of technical replicates of blood from several donors. This CDR3 region has 22 residues. The junction had 23 bases not matched to a gene; V was cut back by 0 bases and J by 2 bases. CDR1 SGHTA and CDR2 FQGNSA come from the germline V gene. The table came from immunoSEQ multiplex PCR; TCRdb's copy has only in-frame clones and leaves some out. This sample yields 65,000 to 95,000 clones, of which around 97% are seen a single time; approximately 0.18% belongs to the top ten. The chain employs TRBV7-2 and TRBJ2-5; 8 nucleotides match TRBD1. Sequencing was carried out using T cells isolated from PBMCs. The sequence was collected from a human donor in good health. The CDR3 region has the DNA TGTGCCAGCAGCTTAGCCCGGTTCAGGGGGCGAAATTTCCCCAGCGGACAAGAGACCCAGTACTTC. Translation: CASSLARFRGRNFPSGQETQYF.